The 8 T cell receptor beta chains in this list originate from one sample, sequenced in a study of T cell repertoires in cytomegalovirus infection. Each CDR3 protein is one row after TCRdb ran MiXCR on the reads. The sample has under 150,000 distinct CDR3 sequences; roughly 9% are singletons. The specimen sequenced was PBMCs. The source is a human donor in good health (CMV status not recorded). Some clones in this sample may be carry-over from other donors' samples.

This clonotype was counted many times. The chain recombines TRBV7-3 with TRBJ2-3; 10 nucleotides align to TRBD2. The CDR3 runs to 16 residues. The germline V gene encodes CDR1 SGHTA and CDR2 FQGTGA. V lost 6 bases, J lost 2 bases, and 8 bases stayed unmatched. The CDR3 loop reads CASSLGAGGYTDTQYF. In DNA form, the CDR3 reads TGTGCCAGCAGTTTAGGAGCGGGGGGGTACACAGATACGCAGTATTTT.

J is TRBJ2-1 and V is TRBV5-1; TRBD1 is a possible D gene (5 bases). The CDR3 has 14 amino acids. V was shortened by 5 bases and J by 5 bases, with 14 bases between the two germline ends. Germline V gene lookup returns CDR1 SGHRS and CDR2 YFSETQ. This chain's CDR3 is CASRLTRGHNEQFF. DNA of the CDR3: TGCGCCAGCAGATTGACAAGGGGCCACAATGAGCAGTTCTTC.

Ten or more counts support this clonotype. The chain uses TRBV4-1 and TRBJ2-3, with 15 nucleotides matching TRBD2. V dropped 1 base and J dropped 0; count of bases not matched to a gene: 2. The CDR3 runs to 18 residues. Per germline, CDR1 MGHRA and CDR2 YSYEKL. The CDR3 here is CASSQVGLAGGSTDTQYF. For the CDR3, the DNA is TGCGCCAGCAGCCAAGTGGGACTAGCGGGGGGCAGCACAGATACGCAGTATTTT.

The J gene is TRBJ1-1, the V gene TRBV9, with unresolved D. Trimming left V 1 base short and J 2 bases short, with 6 bases between. The CDR3 is made up of 13 amino acids. Germline CDR1 SGDLS, CDR2 YYNGEE. The CDR3 DNA reads as TGTGCCAGCAGCGTATTGGGAAACACTGAAGCTTTCTTT. Residues: CASSVLGNTEAFF.

The count of this clonotype is one. One junction end does not reproduce the germline sequence, and a read error may be involved. The V call is TRBV4-1, the J call TRBJ1-6, with 8 bases matching TRBD1. The CDR3 extends over 15 amino acids. Germline values: CDR1 MGHRA, CDR2 YSYEKL. CDR3 nucleotide sequence: TGCGTCAGCAGCCGTGGACAGGGTGGAAATTCACCCCTCCACTTT. This gives the protein CVSSRGQGGNSPLHF.

This clonotype was seen at least ten times. The chain employs TRBV20-1 and TRBJ2-5; D is undetermined. The CDR3 is made up of 15 amino acids. From germline, CDR1 is DFQATT and CDR2 SNEGSKA (reference sequence). V was shortened by 0 bases and J by 4 bases, with 15 bases between the two germline ends. The CDR3 spells CSARDPLTEGETQYF. In nucleotides, the CDR3 is TGCAGTGCTAGAGATCCCCTGACGGAAGGAGAGACCCAGTACTTC.

This clonotype was observed at least ten times. The chain carries TRBV20-1 and TRBJ1-3; D is perhaps TRBD1 (5 bases). Trimming pared 6 bases from V and 2 bases from J, leaving 17 bases between. There are 15 residues in the CDR3. CDR1 DFQATT and CDR2 SNEGSKA come from the germline V gene (reference sequence). CDR3 coding DNA: TGCAGTGCCAGGAACCCCGGGGCTGCTGGAAACACCATATATTTT. Translating it yields CSARNPGAAGNTIYF.

This clonotype came up many times. V usage is TRBV5-6 and J usage is TRBJ2-2, with unresolved D. The V and J ends lost 4 bases and 0 bases respectively, with 16 bases between them. Germline V lookup: CDR1 SGHDT, CDR2 YYEEEE. The CDR3 totals 17 residues. The CDR3 here is CASSLGWTQPNTGELFF. For the CDR3, the DNA is TGTGCCAGCAGCCTGGGATGGACCCAACCGAACACCGGGGAGCTGTTTTTT.